This entry describes one T cell receptor beta chain. The germline gives CDR1 SGHNT, CDR2 YYREEE (reference sequence). Losses at the gene ends were 4 bases for V and 1 base for J; bases not matched to a gene: 6. The CDR3 has 15 amino acids. This entry is derived from a study of blood T cell repertoires in COVID-19. Looking at the study overall: Some COVID-19 samples were acute and others convalescent; all came from the United States, Italy and Spain. Sample material is recorded as cDNA or gDNA derived from T cells, B-cell-depleted T cells, or PBMCs.

Per the original data handling: Reference gene primer amplification gave nucleated cell count estimates. This table comes from immunoSEQ multiplex PCR, and its TCRdb copy is limited to in-frame clones, with some not included. Clone size and the V and J calls come from that table; the DNA yielded D and trimming. This sample has fewer than 140,000 clones; less than 85% occur once, and the top ten carry around 14%. Material: peripheral blood. The chain couples TRBV5-4 to TRBJ1-1, with 8 bases that match TRBD1. This clonotype originated in a woman in her sixties or seventies with acute or convalescent COVID-19. The CDR3 DNA is TGTGCCAGCAGCCCAGGGGGCCTGTCGAACACTGAAGCTTTCTTT. Protein sequence: CASSPGGLSNTEAFF.